Following are 8 T cell receptor beta chains from one sample sequenced in a study of blood T cell repertoires in COVID-19 (dated by TCRdb to the early 2020s). The receptor library was made with the immunoSEQ multiplex PCR assay. The source is immuneACCESS, and TCRdb retained only in-frame sequences with V and J called. Part of the clones is not carried over; for the studies checked, unresolved V genes explain less than half of this, and the remainder is unexplained. The sample table shows some 200,000 clones, and around 84% are seen once. Roughly 15% of the sample is held by the ten biggest clonotypes. Input material: peripheral blood. The receptor source for this set is a woman in her 70s with COVID-19, enrolled during active disease.

The V call is TRBV3-1 (or the pseudogene TRBV3-2), the J call TRBJ2-5; D is possibly TRBD1 (6 bases). CDR1 is LGHDT and CDR2 is YNNKEL in the germline V gene (reference sequence). Trimming shortened V by 1 base and J by 2 bases, and 14 bases separated the two germline ends. This CDR3 is 16 amino acids long. The CDR3 DNA sequence: TGTGCCAGCAGCCAAGGTCCCGGGACACCTCAAGAGACCCAGTACTTC. It codes for CASSQGPGTPQETQYF.

CDR3 sequence: CASARRWDNEQFF. The CDR3 DNA is TGTGCCAGCGCTAGAAGGTGGGACAATGAGCAGTTCTTC. The rearrangement joins TRBV7-2 to TRBJ2-1; D remains unclear. Germline-derived CDR1 and CDR2 are SGHTA and FQGNSA. Trimming took off 8 bases at V and 5 bases at J, with 13 bases between the two ends. This CDR3 is 13 amino acids long.

The chain recombines TRBV6-4 with TRBJ2-1, with a possible D match to TRBD1 (6 bases). The V end was cut by 6 bases, the J end by 2 bases, with 8 bases between. The germline gives CDR1 MRHNA, CDR2 SNTAGT. The CDR3 spans 13 residues. The CDR3 nucleotides read TGTGCCAGCAGCCGGGACACCTACAATGAGCAGTTCTTC. It yields the protein CASSRDTYNEQFF.

The chain has TRBV9 and TRBJ1-1; maybe TRBD1 (5 bases). V was pared by 2 bases and J by 5 bases, with 16 bases between. Germline values: CDR1 SGDLS, CDR2 YYNGEE. This CDR3 contains 15 residues. CDR3 in amino acids: CASSVGGGRGTEAFF. As DNA, the CDR3 is TGTGCCAGCAGCGTGGGCGGGGGAAGAGGGACTGAAGCTTTCTTT.

The rearrangement links TRBV18 to TRBJ1-1; perhaps TRBD1 as D (5 bases). The V end was cut by 3 bases, the J end by 3 bases, with 8 bases between. The CDR3 is 13 residues long. Looked up from germline, CDR1 is KGHSH and CDR2 is LQKENI. This CDR3 is CASSPGGDTEAFF. The CDR3 DNA sequence: TGTGCCAGCTCACCGGGGGGGGACACTGAAGCTTTCTTT.

This clone was observed a handful of times. The chain recombines TRBV12-3 or TRBV12-4 with TRBJ1-2; D is possibly TRBD1 (6 bases). V was shortened by 5 bases and J by 4 bases, with 11 bases between the two germline ends. The CDR3 spans 13 residues. The CDR3: CASSTGQLYGYTF. Written as DNA, the CDR3 is TGTGCCAGCAGTACCGGACAGCTCTATGGCTACACCTTC.

The rearrangement links TRBV28 to TRBJ1-5, with D hard to call. Germline CDR1 and CDR2: MDHEN and SYDVKM. V gave up 6 bases and J gave up 0 bases, with 12 bases separating them. CDR3 length: 15 amino acids. CDR3 region: CASRTPGSSNQPQHF. The CDR3 coding sequence is TGTGCCAGCAGAACCCCGGGAAGTAGCAATCAGCCCCAGCATTTT.

V gene TRBV6-5 combines with J gene TRBJ2-5, with 9 bases fitting TRBD2. The CDR3 consists of 14 residues. Germline assignment: CDR1 MNHEY and CDR2 SVGAGI. V lost 6 bases, J lost 6 bases, and 8 bases stayed unmatched. The CDR3 coding sequence is TGTGCCAGCAGGCTCGGGACTAGCAGGCAGACCCAGTACTTC. Translated, it gives CASRLGTSRQTQYF.